This TCR beta chain was profiled in a study of early T cells in non-severe SARS-CoV-2 infection. About the research overall: Sequencing was performed on bulk RNA from unsorted whole blood, leaving chains unpaired. Study observations and caveats: Matching against VDJdb likely underestimated virus-specific expansions, favoring anti-spike CD8.

Concerning this clonotype: No antigen is known for it.

Germline values: CDR1 SNHLY, CDR2 FYNNEI. V dropped 10 bases and J dropped 7 bases, with 19 bases sitting between them. The length of the CDR3 is 14 residues. MiXCR, run by TCRdb on the 5' RACE reads, gives a single entry per CDR3 protein. The table lists some 36,000 distinct CDR3 sequences, less than 8% of them singletons. This clonotype was sampled from an adult who was a healthcare worker with PCR-confirmed SARS-CoV-2 infection or an uninfected control (not recorded which). The specimen comprised whole blood, sampled at baseline. V and J are TRBV2 and TRBJ1-4, with D perhaps TRBD1 (6 bases). The CDR3 coding sequence is TGTGCCACCCAATTTCGCGGGGGCATTGAAAAACTGTTTTTT. Protein sequence: CATQFRGGIEKLFF.